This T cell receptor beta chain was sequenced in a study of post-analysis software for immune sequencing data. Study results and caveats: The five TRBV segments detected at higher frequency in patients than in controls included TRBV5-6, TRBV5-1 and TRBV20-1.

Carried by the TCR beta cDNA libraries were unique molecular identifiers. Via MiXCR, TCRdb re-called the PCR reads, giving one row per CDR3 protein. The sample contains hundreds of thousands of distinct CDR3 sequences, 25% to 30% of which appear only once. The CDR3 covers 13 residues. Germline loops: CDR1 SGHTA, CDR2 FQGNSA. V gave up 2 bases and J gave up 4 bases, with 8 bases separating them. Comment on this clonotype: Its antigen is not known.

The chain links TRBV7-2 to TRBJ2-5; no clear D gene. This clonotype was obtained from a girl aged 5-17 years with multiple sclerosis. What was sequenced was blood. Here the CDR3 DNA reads TGTGCCAGCAGCTTAAATGCGAGAGAGACCCAGTACTTC. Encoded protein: CASSLNARETQYF.